This T cell receptor (beta chain) emerged from a study of blood T cell repertoires in COVID-19. Study as a whole: PBMCs, B-cell-depleted T cells, or T cells provided the cDNA or gDNA that made up the material.

With V trimmed by 4 bases and J by 6 bases, 13 bases remained unmatched. The CDR3 is 19 residues long. From germline, CDR1 is SGHTA and CDR2 FQGNSA. In the source study's methods: Amplification with reference gene primers provided the estimates of nucleated cell counts. TCRdb's copy holds only in-frame clones and misses some; the assay was immunoSEQ multiplex PCR. That table supplies the V and J calls and clone size; D and trimming were determined from the DNA. The profile shows around 400,000 clones, roughly four fifths of them singletons. Enrolled through a virtual design, the participants were between about 18 and 100 years of age and came from approximately 25 US areas. All recovered Cohort 3 donors got two negative PCRs, got clearance, or saw symptom resolution.

The sample comprised PBMCs or T cells enriched from blood (not recorded which). The clonotype originates from a woman between 50 and 59 years old who had recovered from COVID-19. This chain joins TRBV7-2 and TRBJ2-2; TRBD2 matches at 14 bases. The CDR3 is CASSSRLAGGLRLSGELFF. CDR3 nucleotide sequence: TGTGCCAGCAGCTCCCGACTAGCGGGGGGGCTCCGTTTGTCCGGGGAGCTGTTTTTT.